This T cell receptor beta chain derives from a study of blood T cell repertoires in COVID-19 (dated by TCRdb to the early 2020s). Some background on the complete study: Samples from collaborators originated in the United States, Italy and Spain and spanned both the acute and convalescent phases of COVID-19. The repertoires were made available in a free public database intended to serve as a resource for research on the immune response to SARS-CoV-2. The dataset comprised deeply sampled blood TCRbeta repertoires from subjects exposed to, actively infected with, or recovered from COVID-19. The material from the prospective study consisted of cDNA or gDNA derived from T cells, B-cell-depleted T cells, or PBMCs. The samples were drawn from the first 160 participants of the ongoing ImmuneRACE study and from 1,200 or so subjects provided by 6 global collaborators. Where available, HLA class I and class II types were taken from metadata supplied by the sample provider and were not determined by assay-based typing. Sample metadata almost always included a de-identified subject ID, COVID-19 status, age in years and sex.

Concerning this clone: It lacks a known antigen. No base quality values were provided; no much bigger clone lies one nucleotide off.

The immunoSEQ Assay, a bias-controlled multiplex PCR, was used to amplify TCRbeta CDR3 regions from genomic DNA. In the source study's methods: Within the assay, amplification of reference gene primers was used to estimate how many nucleated cells each sample contained. Sequence reads were collapsed and filtered to measure the absolute abundance of every unique TCRbeta CDR3 rearrangement. For each sample, productive Simpson clonality was calculated as the square root of Simpson's diversity index over productive rearrangements. TCRdb holds this immuneACCESS table with in-frame rearrangements only. Some clones are missing; in checked studies, unresolved V genes explain under half, and the rest has no known cause. V, J and clone size reflect that table, while D and trimming were determined from the DNA. The sample data list fewer than 200,000 clones, and about nine tenths of these were observed just once. Clones ranked in the top ten supply about 1.9% of the sample.

Another Seattle source contributed samples from volunteer blood donors who had recovered from COVID-19. Whole blood was collected in K2EDTA tubes by collaborating institutions according to the institutions' own protocols. For TCRbeta analysis, collaborators shipped samples as frozen whole blood, isolated PBMCs, or DNA extracted from either of those sample types. Summary of the overall study and its limitations: The amount of clinical and demographic metadata varied by source and participant and was provided uncurated.

After removal of 3 bases from V and 6 bases from J, the junction retains 0 bases not matched to a gene. The germline V gene supplies CDR1 SGHDT and CDR2 YYEEEE. Inclusive of the bounding cysteine and phenylalanine, the CDR3 is 12 residues long. Only the CDR3 part of the read is kept: 36 bases, read in frame from the first base. The receptor was derived from a man aged 18 to 30 who had recovered from COVID-19. The sequencing input was peripheral blood. The sequence links TRBV5-6 to TRBJ1-5, with 7 middle bases fitting TRBD1. The CDR3 is CASSSGGQPQHF. The sequenced DNA is TGTGCCAGCAGCTCAGGGGGTCAGCCCCAGCATTTT.